A single sample gave rise to the 26 T cell receptor beta chains below, sequenced in a study of cytomegalovirus exposure and HLA in healthy donors. The PCR was carried out with 60 Vbeta primers and 13 Jbeta primers. Clones were read by immunoSEQ multiplex PCR, and TCRdb kept only the in-frame ones, dropping some. The table shows more than 200,000 clones, with 70% occurring only once. Sequencing input: PBMCs. These receptors originate from a man in his forties in good health and CMV-seropositive.

The chain has TRBV6-1 and TRBJ2-7; TRBD1 matches 10 bases. Germline V CDR1 and CDR2: MNHNS, SASEGT. V was pared by 10 bases and J by 4 bases, with 13 bases of the junction left unmatched. This CDR3 has 15 amino acids. In DNA form, the CDR3 reads TGTGCCACGCCTTCCTTAGGGGACAGGGGTTACGAGCAGTACTTC. Translation: CATPSLGDRGYEQYF.

The CDR3 nucleotides read TGTGCCAGCAGTTATGGTAGAACCTCCTACGAGCAGTACTTC. Residues: CASSYGRTSYEQYF. The rearrangement joins TRBV6-5 to TRBJ2-7; D remains ambiguous. Germline CDR1 and CDR2: MNHEY and SVGAGI. The CDR3 sequence is 14 residues long. V was clipped by 3 bases and J by 0 bases, with 9 bases between them.

The rearrangement uses TRBV7-6 and TRBJ2-7, with 12 bases that match TRBD1. V was clipped by 5 bases and J by 5 bases; unmatched bases: 7. This CDR3 has 15 residues. Looked up from germline, CDR1 is SGHVS and CDR2 is FNYEAQ. For the CDR3, the DNA is TGTGCCAGCAGCCCCGAGGGACAGGGGGCCCACGAGCAGTACTTC. It translates to CASSPEGQGAHEQYF.

The chain is built from TRBV5-4 and TRBJ1-2; the match to TRBD1 covers 9 bases. With V trimmed by 3 bases and J by 0 bases, 6 bases remained unmatched. CDR1 and CDR2 (germline): SGHNT, YYREEE (reference sequence). This CDR3 has 16 residues. For the CDR3, the DNA is TGTGCCAGCAGCTCGGGACAGGGCTTAGCTAACTATGGCTACACCTTC. Translated: CASSSGQGLANYGYTF.

V and J are TRBV2 and TRBJ2-1; no reliable D call. CDR3 size: 13 residues. The V gene lost 4 bases and the J gene lost 6 bases, with 10 bases spanning the gap. Germline V CDR1 and CDR2: SNHLY, FYNNEI. This CDR3 is CASSGAFGNEQFF. CDR3 nucleotide sequence: TGTGCCAGCAGTGGGGCTTTCGGCAATGAGCAGTTCTTC. The whole variable domain, remainder taken from reference TRBV2 and TRBJ2-1, is EPEVTQTPSHQVTQMGQEVILRCVPISNHLYFYWYRQILGQKVEFLVSFYNNEISEKSEIFDDQFSVERPDGSNFTLKIRSTKLEDSAMYFCASSGAFGNEQFFGPGTRLTVL.

This clone occurred a few times. This chain connects TRBV11-1 to TRBJ2-7, with D tentatively TRBD2 (6 bases). The ends were cut back, 6 bases at V and 2 bases at J, with 17 bases in the middle. Germline CDR1 reads SGHAT; CDR2 reads FQDESV (reference sequence). This CDR3 is built from 15 residues. For the CDR3, the DNA is TGTGCCAGCAGTGCTCTGCGGGGCAGAACCTACGAGCAGTACTTC. This gives the protein CASSALRGRTYEQYF.

This sequence joins TRBV11-3 and TRBJ2-3, with 7 bases fitting TRBD1. The CDR3 contains 14 residues. The germline V gene encodes CDR1 SGHNT and CDR2 YENEEA. With 5 bases clipped from V and 5 bases from J, the junction kept 7 bases outside the gene matches. The CDR3 loop reads CASSLGTAEDTQYF. The CDR3 DNA reads as TGTGCCAGCAGCCTGGGGACAGCCGAAGATACGCAGTATTTT. The full variable domain, completed using reference TRBV11-3 and TRBJ2-3, is EAGVVQSPRYKIIEKKQPVAFWCNPISGHNTLYWYLQNLGQGPELLIRYENEEAVDDSQLPKDRFSAERLKGVDSTLKIQPAELGDSAVYLCASSLGTAEDTQYFGPGTRLTVL.

The rearrangement links TRBV4-3 to TRBJ2-7; D may be TRBD1 (5 bases). The germline gives CDR1 LGHNA, CDR2 YSLEER. CDR3 size: 15 residues. With 1 base removed from V and 6 bases from J, the gap between germline ends came to 16 bases. This CDR3 reads CASSQVIVGASEQYF. CDR3 bases: TGCGCCAGCAGCCAAGTAATAGTAGGGGCCTCCGAGCAGTACTTC.

This clone was seen a few times. The chain recombines TRBV18 with TRBJ1-2, with 8 bases fitting TRBD1. CDR3 length equals 13 residues. From germline, CDR1 is KGHSH and CDR2 LQKENI. With 3 bases clipped from V and 5 bases from J, the junction kept 2 bases outside the gene matches. The CDR3 loop reads CASSPDREYGYTF. The CDR3 DNA reads TGTGCCAGCTCACCGGACAGGGAATATGGCTACACCTTC.

In DNA form, the CDR3 reads TGTGCCAGCACGACAGATTATGGCTACACCTTC. Its protein product is CASTTDYGYTF. This chain links TRBV2 with TRBJ1-2, with D possibly TRBD1 on 5 matching bases. The V gene lost 7 bases and the J gene lost 5 bases, with 8 bases spanning the gap. The germline V gene has CDR1 SNHLY and CDR2 FYNNEI. The CDR3 spans 11 residues.

This chain uses TRBV7-9 with TRBJ2-1, with TRBD1 as a possible D gene (5 bases). The ends were cut back, 1 base at V and 2 bases at J, with 12 bases in the middle. Germline CDR1 SEHNR, CDR2 FQNEAQ (reference sequence). The CDR3 length is 16 residues. Written as DNA, the CDR3 is TGTGCCAGCAGCTTAGAAGTGGCAGGGCCCTACAATGAGCAGTTCTTC. Its protein is CASSLEVAGPYNEQFF.

J is TRBJ2-7 and V is TRBV5-4, with 7 bases that match TRBD2. The V and J ends lost 0 bases and 6 bases, in that order; junction bases with no gene match: 6. CDR1 and CDR2 (germline): SGHNT, YYREEE (reference sequence). The CDR3 loop spans 14 amino acids. The CDR3 sequence is CASSLDGGFGEQYF. The CDR3 bases are TGTGCCAGCAGCTTGGACGGGGGGTTCGGCGAGCAGTACTTC.

This clone has just a few counts. The V call is TRBV12-5, the J call TRBJ1-1; maybe TRBD1 (5 bases). The CDR3 sequence is 16 residues long. The ends were cut back, 6 bases at V and 1 base at J, with 18 bases in the middle. CDR1 and CDR2 from the germline V gene are LGHNT and FRNRAP. Written as DNA, the CDR3 is TGTGCTAGTGGGGACCAGAATGGACACTGGAACACTGAAGCTTTCTTT. This gives the protein CASGDQNGHWNTEAFF.

The chain combines TRBV29-1 with TRBJ1-5; D might be TRBD1 (5 bases). The CDR3 totals 13 residues. Trimming stripped 7 bases from V and 5 bases from J, with 15 bases between. Germline V gene data show CDR1 as SQVTM and CDR2 as ANQGSEA. Here the CDR3 DNA reads TGCAGCGCTCTCGGGGGTTACGATCAGCCCCAGCATTTT. Translated: CSALGGYDQPQHF.

The chain carries TRBV7-2 and TRBJ2-1, with D possibly TRBD2 on 6 matching bases. This CDR3 contains 17 residues. V was clipped by 4 bases and J by 4 bases, with 20 bases between them. Per germline, CDR1 SGHTA and CDR2 FQGNSA. CDR3 sequence reads: CASSSTPRDSRYNEQFF. The CDR3 nucleotides are TGTGCCAGCAGCTCGACGCCCCGGGACTCACGATACAATGAGCAGTTCTTC.

This clone occurred a few times. One end of the junction varies from germline; a read error may be responsible. V is TRBV7-9 and J is TRBJ2-3, with D perhaps matching TRBD2 (5 bases). CDR3 size: 12 residues. Germline V lookup: CDR1 SEHNR, CDR2 FQNEAQ (reference sequence). CDR3 residues: CASTLVAGAAEF. The CDR3 nucleotides are TGTGCCAGCACCCTGGTGGCGGGCGCAGCGGAGTTT.

J is TRBJ2-7 and V is TRBV6-1, with D maybe TRBD1 (6 bases). The V and J ends lost 6 bases and 3 bases respectively, with 18 bases between them. The CDR3 consists of 15 residues. Per the germline V gene, CDR1 is MNHNS and CDR2 is SASEGT. The CDR3 DNA is TGTGCCAGCAGAAAGACAGGACTCATTTTCTACGAGCAGTACTTC. Residues: CASRKTGLIFYEQYF.

The CDR3 loop reads CASSLGEPGTDTQYF. CDR3 DNA: TGTGCCAGCAGTTTAGGAGAGCCAGGCACAGATACGCAGTATTTT. This chain links TRBV27 with TRBJ2-3; the D is unclear. The V gene lost 2 bases and the J gene lost 1 base, with 10 bases spanning the gap. CDR3 size: 15 residues. Germline lookup yields CDR1 MNHEY and CDR2 SMNVEV (reference sequence).

The V call is TRBV7-9, the J call TRBJ1-4; TRBD1 might be the D (6 bases). The germline V gene encodes CDR1 SEHNR and CDR2 FQNEAQ (reference sequence). V was trimmed by 7 bases and J by 3 bases, leaving 18 bases between them. This CDR3 contains 16 residues. CDR3 loop: CASNLAGEGANEKLFF. The CDR3 region has the DNA TGTGCCAGCAATTTGGCAGGGGAAGGGGCTAATGAAAAACTGTTTTTT.

The genes are TRBV2 and TRBJ2-1; 8 bases are a match to TRBD2. Germline V gene sequence: CDR1 SNHLY, CDR2 FYNNEI. V gave up 7 bases and J gave up 7 bases; unmatched junction bases: 6. This CDR3 spans 13 amino acids. This CDR3 is CASNAGGRNEQFF. The CDR3 DNA reads TGTGCCAGCAACGCGGGGGGAAGGAATGAGCAGTTCTTC.

The rearrangement uses TRBV4-1 and TRBJ1-2; 7 nucleotides align to TRBD1. CDR1 is MGHRA and CDR2 is YSYEKL in the germline V gene. J was trimmed by 5 bases and V by 3 bases; bases with no gene match: 3. CDR3 length: 13 residues. CDR3 in DNA: TGCGCCAGCAGCCACCCAGGGGGATATGGCTACACCTTC. Its protein product is CASSHPGGYGYTF.

V gene TRBV11-2 combines with J gene TRBJ1-3, with TRBD1 identical over 7 bases. Unmatched junction bases numbered 8, after V lost 5 bases and J lost 4 bases. Germline-derived CDR1 and CDR2 are SGHAT and FQNNGV. The CDR3 spans 15 residues. CDR3 loop: CASSRDRVTGNTIYF. CDR3 nucleotides: TGTGCCAGCAGCCGTGACAGGGTGACAGGAAACACCATATATTTT. Based on the CDR3 plus reference TRBV11-2 and TRBJ1-3, the full variable domain is EAGVAQSPRYKIIEKRQSVAFWCNPISGHATLYWYQQILGQGPKLLIQFQNNGVVDDSQLPKDRFSAERLKGVDSTLKIQPAKLEDSAVYLCASSRDRVTGNTIYFGEGSWLTVV.

The chain couples TRBV4-1 to TRBJ2-2, with D unclear. Germline CDR1 is MGHRA and CDR2 is YSYEKL. V lost 3 bases and J 5 bases, leaving 13 bases between the germline ends. The CDR3 covers 15 residues. The CDR3 nucleotides read TGCGCCAGCAGCCAGGGTCCAGGTGAAACCGGGGAGCTGTTTTTT. Its translation is CASSQGPGETGELFF.

J is TRBJ2-3 and V is TRBV7-2; TRBD1 matches at 7 bases. The CDR3 is made up of 14 amino acids. Germline CDR1 reads SGHTA; CDR2 reads FQGNSA. J was trimmed by 4 bases and V by 0 bases; bases with no gene match: 1. In DNA, the CDR3 is TGTGCCAGCAGCTTAGCGGGGACAGCAGATACGCAGTATTTT. The encoded protein is CASSLAGTADTQYF. Based on the CDR3 plus reference TRBV7-2 and TRBJ2-3, the full variable domain is GAGVSQSPSNKVTEKGKDVELRCDPISGHTALYWYRQSLGQGLEFLIYFQGNSAPDKSGLPSDRFSAERTGGSVSTLTIQRTQQEDSAVYLCASSLAGTADTQYFGPGTRLTVL.

The V call is TRBV4-2, the J call TRBJ2-3; D might be TRBD2 (5 bases). Germline loops: CDR1 LGHNA, CDR2 YNFKEQ. The CDR3 has 17 amino acids. V lost 4 bases to trimming and J lost 2 bases, with 19 bases between them. DNA for the CDR3: TGTGCCAGCAGCCCCGCCCTCTCAGCGGTACCCACAGATACGCAGTATTTT. Protein product: CASSPALSAVPTDTQYF.

The chain couples TRBV28 to TRBJ1-3; 7 bases are a match to TRBD1. The CDR3 spans 16 residues. V dropped 3 bases and J dropped 1; count of bases not matched to a gene: 6. CDR1 and CDR2 from the germline V gene are MDHEN and SYDVKM. In DNA form, the CDR3 reads TGTGCCAGCAGTTTTAGTGGACAGGTGTCTGGAAACACCATATATTTT. Translating gives CASSFSGQVSGNTIYF.